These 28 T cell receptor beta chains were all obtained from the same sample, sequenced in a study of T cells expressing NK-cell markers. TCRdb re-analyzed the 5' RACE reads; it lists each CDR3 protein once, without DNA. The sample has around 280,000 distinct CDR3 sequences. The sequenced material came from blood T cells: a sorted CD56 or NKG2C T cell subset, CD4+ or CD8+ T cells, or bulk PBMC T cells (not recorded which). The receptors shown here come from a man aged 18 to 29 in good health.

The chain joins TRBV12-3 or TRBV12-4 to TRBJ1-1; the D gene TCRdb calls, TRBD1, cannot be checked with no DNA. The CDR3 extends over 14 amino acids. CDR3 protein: CASVRLTAGTEAFF.

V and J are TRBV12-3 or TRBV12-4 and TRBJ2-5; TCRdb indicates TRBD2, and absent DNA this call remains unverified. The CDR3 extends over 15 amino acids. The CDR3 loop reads CASAVGEGQKETQYF.

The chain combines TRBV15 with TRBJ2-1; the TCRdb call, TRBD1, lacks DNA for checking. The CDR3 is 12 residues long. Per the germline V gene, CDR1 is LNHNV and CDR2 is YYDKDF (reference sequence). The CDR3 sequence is CATRAGGGEQFF.

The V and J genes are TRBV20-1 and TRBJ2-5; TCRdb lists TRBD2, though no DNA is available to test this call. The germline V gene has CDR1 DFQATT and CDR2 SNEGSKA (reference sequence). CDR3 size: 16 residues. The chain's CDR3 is CSARASLGPRPETQYF.

CDR3 protein: CASSAPDRNQPQHF. The chain joins TRBV28 to TRBJ1-5; TCRdb reports TRBD1, a call that lacks DNA to check it against. Germline CDR1 is MDHEN and CDR2 is SYDVKM. The CDR3 length is 14 residues.

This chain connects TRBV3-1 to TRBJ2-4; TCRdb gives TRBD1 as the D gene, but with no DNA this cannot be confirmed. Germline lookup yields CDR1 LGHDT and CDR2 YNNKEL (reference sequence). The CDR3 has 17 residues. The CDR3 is CASSRTKGAEKGNIQYF.

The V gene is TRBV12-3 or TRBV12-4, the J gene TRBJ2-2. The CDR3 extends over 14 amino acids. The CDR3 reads CASRVQRSTGELFF.

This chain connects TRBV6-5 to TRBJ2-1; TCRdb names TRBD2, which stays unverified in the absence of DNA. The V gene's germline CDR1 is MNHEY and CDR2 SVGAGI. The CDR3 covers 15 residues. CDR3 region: CASSYTSGSSNEQFF.

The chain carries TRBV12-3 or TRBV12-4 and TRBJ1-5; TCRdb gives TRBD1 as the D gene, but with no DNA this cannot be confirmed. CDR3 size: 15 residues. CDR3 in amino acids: CASREDRGSGQPQHF.

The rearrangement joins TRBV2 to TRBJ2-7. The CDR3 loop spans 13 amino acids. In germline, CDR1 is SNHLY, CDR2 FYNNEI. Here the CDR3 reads CASSTGSSYEQYF. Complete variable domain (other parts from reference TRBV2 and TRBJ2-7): EPEVTQTPSHQVTQMGQEVILRCVPISNHLYFYWYRQILGQKVEFLVSFYNNEISEKSEIFDDQFSVERPDGSNFTLKIRSTKLEDSAMYFCASSTGSSYEQYFGPGTRLTVT.

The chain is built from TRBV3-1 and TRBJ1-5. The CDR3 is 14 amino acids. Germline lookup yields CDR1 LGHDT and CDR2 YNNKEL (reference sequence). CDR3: CASSQGASNQPQHF.

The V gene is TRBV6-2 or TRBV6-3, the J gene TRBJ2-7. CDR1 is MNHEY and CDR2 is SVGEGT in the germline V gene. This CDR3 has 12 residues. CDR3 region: CASSVKSTEQYF.

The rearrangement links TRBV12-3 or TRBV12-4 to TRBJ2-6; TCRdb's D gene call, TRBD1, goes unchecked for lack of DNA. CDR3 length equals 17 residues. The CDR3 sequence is CASSPRTGLSGANVLTF.

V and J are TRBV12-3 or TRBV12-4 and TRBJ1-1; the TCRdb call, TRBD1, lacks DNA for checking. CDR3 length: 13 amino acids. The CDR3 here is CASSLLSGAQAFF.

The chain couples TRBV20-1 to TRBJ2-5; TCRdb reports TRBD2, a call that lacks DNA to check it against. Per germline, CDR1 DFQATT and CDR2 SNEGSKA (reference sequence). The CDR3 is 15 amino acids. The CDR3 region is CSARALAGIQETQYF.

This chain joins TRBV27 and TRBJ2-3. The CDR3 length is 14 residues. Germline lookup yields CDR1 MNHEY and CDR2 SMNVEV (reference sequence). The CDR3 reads CASSLRLGRNTQYF.

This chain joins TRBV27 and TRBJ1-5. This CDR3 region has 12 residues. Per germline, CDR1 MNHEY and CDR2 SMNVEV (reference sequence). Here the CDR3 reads CASSINNQPQHF.

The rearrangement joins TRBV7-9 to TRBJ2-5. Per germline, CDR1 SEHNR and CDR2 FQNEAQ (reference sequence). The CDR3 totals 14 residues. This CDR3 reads CASSRSGYQETQYF.

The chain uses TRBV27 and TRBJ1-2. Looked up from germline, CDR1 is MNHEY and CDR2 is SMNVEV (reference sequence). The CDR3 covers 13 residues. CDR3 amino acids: CASSRVDIFGYTF.

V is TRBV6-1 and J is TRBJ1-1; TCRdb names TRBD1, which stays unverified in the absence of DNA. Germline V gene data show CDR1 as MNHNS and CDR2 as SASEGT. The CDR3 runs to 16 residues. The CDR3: CASRPRWGVGGTEAFF.

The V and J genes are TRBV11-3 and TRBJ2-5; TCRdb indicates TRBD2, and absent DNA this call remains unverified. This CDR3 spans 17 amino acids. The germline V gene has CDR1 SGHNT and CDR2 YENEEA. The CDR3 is CASSLIMLGLAKETQYF.

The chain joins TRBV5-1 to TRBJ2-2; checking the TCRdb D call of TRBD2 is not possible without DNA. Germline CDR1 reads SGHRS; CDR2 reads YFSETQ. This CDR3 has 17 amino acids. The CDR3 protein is CASSFAGGSGPTGELFF.

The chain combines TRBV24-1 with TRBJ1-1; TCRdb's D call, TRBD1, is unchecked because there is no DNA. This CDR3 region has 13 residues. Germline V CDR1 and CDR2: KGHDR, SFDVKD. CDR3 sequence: CATSDSLTREAFF.

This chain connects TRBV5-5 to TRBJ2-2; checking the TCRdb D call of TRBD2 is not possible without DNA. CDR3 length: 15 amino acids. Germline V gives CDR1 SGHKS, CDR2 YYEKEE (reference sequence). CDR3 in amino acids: CASSQRGGNTGELFF.

This chain's CDR3 is CASSQDGGSSYNEQFF. This chain joins TRBV3-1 and TRBJ2-1; the TCRdb call, TRBD1, lacks DNA for checking. Per the germline V gene, CDR1 is LGHDT and CDR2 is YNNKEL (reference sequence). This CDR3 is 16 amino acids long.

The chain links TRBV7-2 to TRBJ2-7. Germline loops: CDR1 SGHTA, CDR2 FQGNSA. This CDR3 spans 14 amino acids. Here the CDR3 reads CASSFGGNSLEQYF.

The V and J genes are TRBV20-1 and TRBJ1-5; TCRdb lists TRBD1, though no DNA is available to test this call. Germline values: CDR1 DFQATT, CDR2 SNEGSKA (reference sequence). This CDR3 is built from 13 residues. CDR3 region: CSAPGRANQPQHF.

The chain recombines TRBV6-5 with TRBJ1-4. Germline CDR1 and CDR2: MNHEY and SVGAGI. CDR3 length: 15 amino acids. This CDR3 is CASSTSVTTNEKLFF.